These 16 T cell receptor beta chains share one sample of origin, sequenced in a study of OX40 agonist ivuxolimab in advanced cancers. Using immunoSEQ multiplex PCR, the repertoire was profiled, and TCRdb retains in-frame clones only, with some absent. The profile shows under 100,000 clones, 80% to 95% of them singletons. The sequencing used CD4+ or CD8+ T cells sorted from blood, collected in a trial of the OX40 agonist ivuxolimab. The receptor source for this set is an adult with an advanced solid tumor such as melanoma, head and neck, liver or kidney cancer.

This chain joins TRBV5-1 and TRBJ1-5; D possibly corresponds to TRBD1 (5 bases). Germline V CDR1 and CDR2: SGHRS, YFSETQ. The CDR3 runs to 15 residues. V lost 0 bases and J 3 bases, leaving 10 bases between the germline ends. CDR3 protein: CASSLDGGFNQPQHF. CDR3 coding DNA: TGCGCCAGCAGCTTGGACGGGGGATTCAATCAGCCCCAGCATTTT.

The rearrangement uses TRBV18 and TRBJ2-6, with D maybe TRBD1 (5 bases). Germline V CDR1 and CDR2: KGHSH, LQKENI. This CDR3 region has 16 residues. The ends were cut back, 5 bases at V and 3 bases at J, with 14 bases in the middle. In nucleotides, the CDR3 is TGTGCCAGCTCAAGGGGTCTCCTTGGTGGGGCCAACGTCCTGACTTTC. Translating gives CASSRGLLGGANVLTF.

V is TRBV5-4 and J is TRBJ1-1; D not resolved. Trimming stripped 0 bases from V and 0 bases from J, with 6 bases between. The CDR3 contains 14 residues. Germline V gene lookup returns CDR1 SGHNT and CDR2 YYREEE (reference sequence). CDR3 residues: CASSLGLMNTEAFF. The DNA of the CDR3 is TGTGCCAGCAGCTTGGGTCTGATGAACACTGAAGCTTTCTTT.

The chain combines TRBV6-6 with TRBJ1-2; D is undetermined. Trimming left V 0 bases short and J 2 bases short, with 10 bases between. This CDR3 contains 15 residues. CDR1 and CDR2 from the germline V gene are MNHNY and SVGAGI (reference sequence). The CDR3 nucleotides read TGTGCCAGCAGTTACTCAGAGCTTTCAAACTATGGCTACACCTTC. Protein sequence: CASSYSELSNYGYTF.

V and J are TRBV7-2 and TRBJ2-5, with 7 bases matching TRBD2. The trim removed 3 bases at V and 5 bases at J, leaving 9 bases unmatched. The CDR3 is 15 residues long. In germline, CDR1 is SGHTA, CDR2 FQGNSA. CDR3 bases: TGTGCCAGCAGCTTCGGAGCGGGAAGGAGGGAGACCCAGTACTTC. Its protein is CASSFGAGRRETQYF.

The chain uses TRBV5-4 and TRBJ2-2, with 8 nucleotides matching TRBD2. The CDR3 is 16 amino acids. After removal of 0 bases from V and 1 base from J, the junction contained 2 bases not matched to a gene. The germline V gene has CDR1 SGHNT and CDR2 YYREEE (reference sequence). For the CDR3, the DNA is TGTGCCAGCAGCTTGGGCCTAGCGGGGAACACCGGGGAGCTGTTTTTT. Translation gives CASSLGLAGNTGELFF.

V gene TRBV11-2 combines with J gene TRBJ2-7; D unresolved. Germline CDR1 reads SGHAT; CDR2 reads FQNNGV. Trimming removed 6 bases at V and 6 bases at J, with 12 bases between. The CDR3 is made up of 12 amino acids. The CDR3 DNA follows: TGTGCCAGCAGGTCAGCCCTTCCCGAGCAGTACTTC. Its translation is CASRSALPEQYF.

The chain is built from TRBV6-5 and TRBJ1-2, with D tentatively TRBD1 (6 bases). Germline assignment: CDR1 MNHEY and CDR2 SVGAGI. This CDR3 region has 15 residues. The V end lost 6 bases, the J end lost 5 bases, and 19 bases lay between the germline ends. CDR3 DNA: TGTGCCAGCAGCCAGGATCGGGGGGCTGAGTATGGCTACACCTTC. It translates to CASSQDRGAEYGYTF.

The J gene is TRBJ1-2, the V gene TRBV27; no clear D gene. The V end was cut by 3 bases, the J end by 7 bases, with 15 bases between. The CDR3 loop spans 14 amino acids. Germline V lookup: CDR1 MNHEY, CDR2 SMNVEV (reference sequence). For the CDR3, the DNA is TGTGCCAGCAGTTTCTCCGGGAGAGACCCTGGCTACACCTTC. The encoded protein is CASSFSGRDPGYTF.

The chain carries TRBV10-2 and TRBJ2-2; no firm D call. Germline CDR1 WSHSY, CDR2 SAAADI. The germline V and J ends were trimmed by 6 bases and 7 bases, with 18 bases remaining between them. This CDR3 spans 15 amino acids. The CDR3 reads CASRAGWASVGELFF. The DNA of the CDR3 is TGCGCCAGCAGAGCTGGCTGGGCCTCGGTCGGGGAGCTGTTTTTT.

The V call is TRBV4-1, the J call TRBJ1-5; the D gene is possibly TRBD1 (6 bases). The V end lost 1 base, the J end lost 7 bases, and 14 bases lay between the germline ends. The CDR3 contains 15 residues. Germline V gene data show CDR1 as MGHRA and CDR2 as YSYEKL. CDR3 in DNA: TGCGCCAGCAGCCAAGGGGGGGGCAATAACCAGCCCCAGCATTTT. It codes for CASSQGGGNNQPQHF.

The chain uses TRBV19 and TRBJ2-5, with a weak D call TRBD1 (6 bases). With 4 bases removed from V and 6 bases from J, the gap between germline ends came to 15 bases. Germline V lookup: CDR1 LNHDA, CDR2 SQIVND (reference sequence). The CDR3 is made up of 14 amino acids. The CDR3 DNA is TGTGCCAGTAGTACCGGACAGAGGATGAAGACCCAGTACTTC. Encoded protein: CASSTGQRMKTQYF.

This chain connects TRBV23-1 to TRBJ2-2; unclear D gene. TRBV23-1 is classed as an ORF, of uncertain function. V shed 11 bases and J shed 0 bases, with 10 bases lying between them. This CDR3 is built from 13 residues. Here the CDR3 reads CAPPGPNTGELFF. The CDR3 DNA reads TGCGCCCCCCCGGGTCCGAACACCGGGGAGCTGTTTTTT.

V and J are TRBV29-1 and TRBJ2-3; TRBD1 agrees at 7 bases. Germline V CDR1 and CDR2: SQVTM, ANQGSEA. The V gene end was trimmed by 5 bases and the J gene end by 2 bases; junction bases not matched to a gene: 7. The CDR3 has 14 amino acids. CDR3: CSVLQGPPTDTQYF. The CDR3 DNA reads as TGCAGCGTTTTACAGGGGCCACCCACAGATACGCAGTATTTT.

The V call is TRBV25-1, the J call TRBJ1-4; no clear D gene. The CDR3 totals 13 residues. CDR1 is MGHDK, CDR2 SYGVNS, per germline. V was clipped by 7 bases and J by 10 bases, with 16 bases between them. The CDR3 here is CASIGPSLGKLFF. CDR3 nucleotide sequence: TGTGCCAGCATTGGGCCCTCTTTGGGAAAACTGTTTTTT.

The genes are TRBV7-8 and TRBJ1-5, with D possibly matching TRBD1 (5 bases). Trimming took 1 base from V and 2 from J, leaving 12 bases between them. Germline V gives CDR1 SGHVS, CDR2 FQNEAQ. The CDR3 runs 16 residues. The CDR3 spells CASSLVGGLGNQPQHF. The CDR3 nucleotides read TGTGCCAGCAGCTTAGTCGGGGGTCTTGGCAATCAGCCCCAGCATTTT.